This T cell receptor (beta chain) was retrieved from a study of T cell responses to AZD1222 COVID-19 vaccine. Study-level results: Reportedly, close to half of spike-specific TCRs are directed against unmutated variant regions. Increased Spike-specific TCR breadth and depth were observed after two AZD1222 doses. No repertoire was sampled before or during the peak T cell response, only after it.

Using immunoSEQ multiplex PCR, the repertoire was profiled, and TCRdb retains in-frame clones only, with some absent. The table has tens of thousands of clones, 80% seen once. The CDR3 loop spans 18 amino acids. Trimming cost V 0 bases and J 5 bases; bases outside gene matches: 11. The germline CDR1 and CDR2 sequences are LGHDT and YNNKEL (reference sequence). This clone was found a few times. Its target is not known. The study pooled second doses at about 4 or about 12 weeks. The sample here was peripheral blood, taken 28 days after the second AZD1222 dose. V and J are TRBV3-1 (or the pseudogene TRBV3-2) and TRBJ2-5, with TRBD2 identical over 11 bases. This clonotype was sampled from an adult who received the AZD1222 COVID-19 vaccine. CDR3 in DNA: TGTGCCAGCAGCCAAGATTTTAGCGGGGGGGCAGGGAAGGAGACCCAGTACTTC. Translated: CASSQDFSGGAGKETQYF.